This is a list of T cell receptor beta chains from one sample in a study of blood T cell repertoires in COVID-19. Here immunoSEQ multiplex PCR was the method, and the copy in TCRdb shows in-frame clones only, minus some. The sample includes 68,000 or so clones, about 86% of them seen just once. The sequenced sample was peripheral blood. All receptors come from a man aged 45-65 years with acute or convalescent COVID-19. Both conserved end residues are part of each CDR3. A D gene is named only where the DNA matches it firmly. Some rows have no size entry. The others give once, few or many, or a class for an expanded clone.

>TRBJ1-1|-|TRBV5-6|-
TGTGCCAGCAGCCCACGAGGAAACACTGAAGCTTTCTTT
CASSPRGNTEAFF
>TRBJ2-3|TRBD2|TRBV5-1|-
TGCGCCAGCAGCTTAGTCGCGGGGGAGGATACGCAGTATTTT
CASSLVAGEDTQYF
>TRBJ1-6|-|TRBV21-1|-
TGTGCCAGCCGGGCAGGGGGCCTCTACTATAATTCACCCCTCCACTTT
CASRAGGLYYNSPLHF
>TRBJ2-5|TRBD2|TRBV29-1|-
TGCAGCGTTGAAGGTGGGCCTAGCGGGGGACCCTCGAAGACCCAGTACTTC
CSVEGGPSGGPSKTQYF
>TRBJ1-1|TRBD1|TRBV4-1|-
TGCGCCAGCAGCCAAGGGGGACAGTCCCCCACTGAAGCTTTCTTT
CASSQGGQSPTEAFF
>TRBJ2-5|-|TRBV4-1|few
TGCGCCAGCAGCCAAAGCATGTGGGAGACCCAGTACTTC
CASSQSMWETQYF
>TRBJ2-1|TRBD2|TRBV28|-
TGTGCCAGCCGAATTGGGGGGGTCTGGGAGCAGTTCTTC
CASRIGGVWEQFF
>TRBJ1-2|-|TRBV12-3/TRBV12-4|-
TGTGCCAGCAGTTTAGGGACTGATCTCGGCTACACCTTC
CASSLGTDLGYTF
>TRBJ2-7|-|TRBV6-2/TRBV6-3|-
TGTGCCAGCAGCAGGGGGGGTTCCGAGCAGTACTTC
CASSRGGSEQYF
>TRBJ1-2|TRBD1|TRBV19|-
TGTGCCAGTAGTGTAGACAGGGATGGTGGCTACACCTTC
CASSVDRDGGYTF
>TRBJ1-6|TRBD1|TRBV18|once
TGTGCCAGCTCACCAAGGGAGACAGGGGGCGCCTATAATTCACCCCTCCACTTT
CASSPRETGGAYNSPLHF
>TRBJ2-3|-|TRBV11-3|-
TGTGCCAGCAGCTCAAGGGGCGCAACTGATACGCAGTATTTT
CASSSRGATDTQYF
>TRBJ2-1|-|TRBV11-2|few
TGTGCCAGCAGCCAGTCGGTCGGACGGGCTAGGGGCGACAATGAGCAGTTCTTC
CASSQSVGRARGDNEQFF
>TRBJ1-1|-|TRBV27|-
TGTGCCAGCCTGGGGGCGGGCACTGAAGCTTTCTTT
CASLGAGTEAFF
>TRBJ1-4|-|TRBV25-1|-
TGTGCCAGCAGTGAAATCGGGGTTGGAGAAAAACTGTTTTTT
CASSEIGVGEKLFF
>TRBJ2-2|TRBD2|TRBV19|-
TGTGCCAGTAGTAGGACGTTAGCGGGTCCGAACACCGGGGAGCTGTTTTTT
CASSRTLAGPNTGELFF
>TRBJ2-3|TRBD2|TRBV13|-
TGTGCCAGCAGCTTAAGGGTAGCGGGAGAACCTATGGAAGCTAGCACAGATACGCAGTATTTT
CASSLRVAGEPMEASTDTQYF
>TRBJ2-7|TRBD1|TRBV5-6|-
TGTGCCAGCAGCTCCGCATCGACAGGGGATGGTTTCTACGAGCAGTACTTC
CASSSASTGDGFYEQYF
>TRBJ2-5|TRBD2|TRBV20-1|-
TGCAGTGCTAGTTTGGCGGGAGTGGAAGAGACCCAGTACTTC
CSASLAGVEETQYF
>TRBJ2-5|TRBD2|TRBV7-9|-
TGTGCCAGCGGGAGCGGGAGGGCCTTAGAGACCCAGTACTTC
CASGSGRALETQYF